A single sample gave rise to the 26 T cell receptor beta chains below, sequenced in a study of graft-versus-host responses after intestinal transplantation (dated by TCRdb to the early 2020s). Read against the paper, the sample's time point label means: cells obtained before transplantation from donor or recipient. Antigen specificity for these receptors is unknown. Library generation was performed with the immunoSEQ multiplex PCR assay. This immuneACCESS table, as held by TCRdb, lists in-frame sequences with V and J called but not all clones. Of the missing ones, under half trace to an unresolved V gene in checked studies; the others have no known cause. Recorded for this sample are around 100,000 clones; about 92% of them occurred a single time. Jointly, the top ten make up about 0.25% of the sample. The starting material was unstimulated CD4+ T cells sorted from spleen or lymph node cells, obtained before transplant. These receptors came from a human donor who was the organ donor for an intestinal transplant.

The chain uses TRBV27 and TRBJ1-1; the D gene is possibly TRBD1 (6 bases). V was clipped by 3 bases and J by 1 base, with 12 bases between them. The CDR3 has 15 residues. CDR1 and CDR2 from the germline V gene are MNHEY and SMNVEV (reference sequence). The CDR3 nucleotides are TGTGCCAGCAGTTTTGGGACAAAAAAGAACACTGAAGCTTTCTTT. Protein product: CASSFGTKKNTEAFF.

The J gene is TRBJ2-2, the V gene TRBV2, with D possibly matching TRBD2 (5 bases). Germline V gene sequence: CDR1 SNHLY, CDR2 FYNNEI. The CDR3 has 15 amino acids. Deletions cut 4 bases from V and 5 bases from J, with 14 bases between. The CDR3 loop is CASSVSDSGTGELFF. CDR3 DNA sequence: TGTGCCAGCAGTGTGTCGGATTCGGGAACCGGGGAGCTGTTTTTT.

This chain uses TRBV6-1 with TRBJ2-3; 11 nucleotides agree with TRBD2. CDR1 MNHNS and CDR2 SASEGT come from the germline V gene. The V segment lost 6 bases and the J segment 3 bases; nucleotides outside the gene matches: 2. The CDR3 length is 14 residues. CDR3: CASSTSGSTDTQYF. The CDR3 coding sequence is TGTGCCAGCAGCACTAGCGGGAGTACAGATACGCAGTATTTT.

This chain connects TRBV5-1 to TRBJ2-2, with 7 positions matching TRBD1. Germline trimming cut 3 bases from V and 6 bases from J; bases unmatched to any gene: 8. From germline, CDR1 is SGHRS and CDR2 YFSETQ. This CDR3 has 15 amino acids. CDR3: CASSYRTGRSGELFF. In nucleotides, the CDR3 is TGCGCCAGCAGCTACCGGACAGGTCGATCCGGGGAGCTGTTTTTT. The whole variable domain, remainder taken from reference TRBV5-1 and TRBJ2-2, is KAGVTQTPRYLIKTRGQQVTLSCSPISGHRSVSWYQQTPGQGLQFLFEYFSETQRNKGNFPGRFSGRQFSNSRSEMNVSTLELGDSALYLCASSYRTGRSGELFFGEGSRLTVL.

The chain uses TRBV7-2 and TRBJ2-2, with TRBD1 as a possible D gene (5 bases). The V end lost 2 bases, the J end lost 6 bases, and 10 bases lay between the germline ends. Germline CDR1 reads SGHTA; CDR2 reads FQGNSA. The CDR3 length is 14 residues. CDR3 nucleotides: TGTGCCAGCAGCTTATCAGGGCCGGCCGGGGAGCTGTTTTTT. This translates into CASSLSGPAGELFF.

The rearrangement joins TRBV20-1 to TRBJ2-7; no clear D. Germline CDR1 is DFQATT and CDR2 is SNEGSKA (reference sequence). V lost 6 bases to trimming and J lost 1 base, with 7 bases between them. The CDR3 is made up of 11 amino acids. This chain's CDR3 is CSAENSYEQYF. In DNA form, the CDR3 reads TGCAGTGCGGAAAATTCCTACGAGCAGTACTTC.

A note on this clone: The same CDR3 is also encoded by other DNA sequences in this sample. The chain links TRBV2 to TRBJ2-5; 7 positions agree with TRBD2. CDR3 length: 16 amino acids. Germline CDR1 reads SNHLY; CDR2 reads FYNNEI. The trim removed 6 bases at V and 1 base at J, leaving 11 bases unmatched. CDR3 bases: TGTGCCAGCAGGCGGGGAGTAGCGGGCTTCCAAGAGACCCAGTACTTC. Its translation is CASRRGVAGFQETQYF.

The V gene is TRBV2, the J gene TRBJ2-1; 13 positions agree with TRBD2. V was pared by 4 bases and J by 0 bases, with 9 bases of the junction left unmatched. The CDR3 runs to 19 residues. Per the germline V gene, CDR1 is SNHLY and CDR2 is FYNNEI. The DNA of the CDR3 is TGTGCCAGCAGTGTGGGGACTAGCGGGATCCTAAGCTCCTACAATGAGCAGTTCTTC. Its translation is CASSVGTSGILSSYNEQFF.

This clone appeared a single time. V gene TRBV4-2 combines with J gene TRBJ2-3; 9 bases are a match to TRBD1. CDR1 is LGHNA and CDR2 is YNFKEQ in the germline V gene. J gave up 2 bases and V 8 bases, and 5 bases lay outside the gene matches. The CDR3 covers 14 residues. CDR3 in DNA: TGTGCCAGCCGAGGGACAGGGAACACAGATACGCAGTATTTT. Translated: CASRGTGNTDTQYF.

The rearrangement uses TRBV30 and TRBJ1-2; TRBD1 matches at 8 bases. This CDR3 region has 13 residues. The V and J ends lost 3 bases and 0 bases, in that order; junction bases with no gene match: 0. Germline values: CDR1 GTSNPN, CDR2 SVGIG (reference sequence). The CDR3: CAWRQGANYGYTF. CDR3 in DNA: TGTGCCTGGAGACAGGGGGCTAACTATGGCTACACCTTC.

V and J are TRBV11-2 and TRBJ2-5; D ambiguous. The J call may be wrong; the DNA end is better matched by TRBJ2-7. Germline V gene sequence: CDR1 SGHAT, CDR2 FQNNGV. This CDR3 is built from 15 residues. The CDR3 protein is CASSLMYGVGYEQYF. The CDR3 coding sequence is TGTGCCAGCAGCCTTATGTACGGTGTGGGTTACGAGCAGTACTTC.

The chain joins TRBV5-1 to TRBJ2-2, with 8 bases matching TRBD2. The J segment lost 1 base and the V segment lost 4 bases, leaving 6 bases of the junction unmatched. The V gene's germline CDR1 is SGHRS and CDR2 YFSETQ. The CDR3 totals 16 residues. The CDR3 reads CASSLSSGKNTGELFF. CDR3 DNA: TGCGCCAGCAGCCTAAGTAGCGGGAAGAACACCGGGGAGCTGTTTTTT.

The J gene is TRBJ2-5, the V gene TRBV18; 11 nucleotides match TRBD2. Germline lookup yields CDR1 KGHSH and CDR2 LQKENI. This CDR3 is 18 amino acids long. After removal of 4 bases from V and 5 bases from J, the junction contained 15 bases not matched to a gene. CDR3 region: CASSLSTLSGRAPETQYF. In DNA form, the CDR3 reads TGTGCCAGCTCACTTTCGACACTTAGCGGGAGGGCCCCGGAGACCCAGTACTTC.

The chain carries TRBV11-2 and TRBJ2-5, with D perhaps matching TRBD2 (5 bases). The CDR3 consists of 14 residues. V was clipped by 4 bases and J by 5 bases, with 14 bases between them. Germline CDR1 is SGHAT and CDR2 is FQNNGV. CDR3 loop: CASSSAGLAETQYF. For the CDR3, the DNA is TGTGCCAGCAGCTCCGCCGGATTAGCGGAGACCCAGTACTTC.

This clone came up a few times. The chain recombines TRBV29-1 with TRBJ2-1; D not certain. There are 15 residues in the CDR3. Germline V CDR1 and CDR2: SQVTM, ANQGSEA. V gave up 3 bases and J gave up 0 bases, with 12 bases separating them. CDR3: CSVDVGASSYNEQFF. The CDR3 DNA sequence: TGCAGCGTTGACGTCGGCGCTAGCTCCTACAATGAGCAGTTCTTC.

The genes are TRBV6-5 and TRBJ1-1, with D unresolved. Trimming removed 0 bases at V and 1 base at J, with 12 bases between. Germline V CDR1 and CDR2: MNHEY, SVGAGI. This CDR3 contains 16 residues. Written as DNA, the CDR3 is TGTGCCAGCAGTTACTCTCCAAATACGACGAACACTGAAGCTTTCTTT. Its protein product is CASSYSPNTTNTEAFF.

The V call is TRBV7-3, the J call TRBJ2-7; D might be TRBD2 (5 bases). Germline V gene sequence: CDR1 SGHTA, CDR2 FQGTGA. V was pared by 1 base and J by 2 bases, with 9 bases between. This CDR3 is built from 14 residues. This chain's CDR3 is CASSLMAGTYEQYF. DNA for the CDR3: TGTGCCAGCAGCTTAATGGCGGGTACCTACGAGCAGTACTTC.

The chain has TRBV28 and TRBJ1-5; D is unclear. The CDR3 runs to 12 residues. Trimming took 8 bases from V and 6 from J, leaving 11 bases between them. Germline values: CDR1 MDHEN, CDR2 SYDVKM. The CDR3 sequence is CASSSSGQPQHF. The CDR3 DNA reads as TGTGCCAGCTCCTCGAGCGGTCAGCCCCAGCATTTT.

The chain employs TRBV27 and TRBJ1-5, with 8 bases that match TRBD1. Germline CDR1 and CDR2: MNHEY and SMNVEV (reference sequence). Trimming removed 5 bases from V and 2 bases from J; junction bases left unmatched: 8. The CDR3 loop spans 16 amino acids. The CDR3 loop reads CASSPGTGLGNQPQHF. CDR3 DNA sequence: TGTGCCAGCAGTCCCGGGACAGGTTTAGGCAATCAGCCCCAGCATTTT.

V and J are TRBV23-1 and TRBJ1-2; no clear D gene. TRBV23-1 is treated as an ORF (open reading frame) with a function not yet certain. The CDR3 loop spans 12 amino acids. Trimming took 4 bases from V and 8 from J, leaving 11 bases between them. The CDR3, as DNA: TGCGCCAGCAGTCCCGTCCCCTGGGGCTACACCTTC. Translated, it gives CASSPVPWGYTF.

The chain carries TRBV5-1 and TRBJ1-2; D is unresolved. This CDR3 comprises 17 residues. V dropped 4 bases and J dropped 0 bases, with 19 bases sitting between them. Germline values: CDR1 SGHRS, CDR2 YFSETQ. The CDR3 nucleotides are TGCGCCAGCAGCCCCCGGGCAGGCGCGGCGGCTAACTATGGCTACACCTTC. This encodes CASSPRAGAAANYGYTF.

Turning to this clone: Other DNA sequences in the same sample also yield this CDR3. The CDR3 region is CSVEGGTDTQYF. The DNA of the CDR3 is TGCAGCGTTGAGGGGGGCACAGATACGCAGTATTTT. The chain carries TRBV29-1 and TRBJ2-3, with D possibly called TRBD1 or TRBD2 (5 bases each). V lost 3 bases and J 1 base, leaving 5 bases between the germline ends. In germline, CDR1 is SQVTM, CDR2 ANQGSEA. The CDR3 runs to 12 residues.

The chain uses TRBV29-1 and TRBJ2-5; TRBD1 might be the D (5 bases). Trimming took off 1 base at V and 5 bases at J, with 8 bases between the two ends. The CDR3 is 12 residues long. Per germline, CDR1 SQVTM and CDR2 ANQGSEA. The CDR3 loop is CSVEGWGETQYF. In DNA form, the CDR3 reads TGCAGCGTTGAAGGATGGGGCGAGACCCAGTACTTC. The full variable domain, completed using reference TRBV29-1 and TRBJ2-5, is SAVISQKPSRDICQRGTSLTIQCQVDSQVTMMFWYRQQPGQSLTLIATANQGSEATYESGFVIDKFPISRPNLTFSTLTVSNMSPEDSSIYLCSVEGWGETQYFGPGTRLLVL.

This chain joins TRBV2 and TRBJ2-7; possibly TRBD1 for D (6 bases). V lost 4 bases to trimming and J lost 2 bases, with 9 bases between them. CDR3 length equals 13 residues. CDR1 and CDR2 from the germline V gene are SNHLY and FYNNEI. The CDR3 reads CASSADRPYEQYF. CDR3 in DNA: TGTGCCAGCAGTGCGGACAGACCCTACGAGCAGTACTTC.

The V gene is TRBV2, the J gene TRBJ2-3; D remains unclear. The CDR3 has 14 residues. The V and J ends lost 6 bases and 0 bases respectively, with 10 bases between them. CDR1 and CDR2 (germline): SNHLY, FYNNEI. The CDR3 loop reads CASSAEGSTDTQYF. The CDR3 DNA is TGTGCCAGCAGCGCAGAAGGAAGCACAGATACGCAGTATTTT.

The rearrangement uses TRBV18 and TRBJ1-5; no reliable D call. Germline V gives CDR1 KGHSH, CDR2 LQKENI. V was shortened by 6 bases and J by 0 bases, with 6 bases between the two germline ends. The CDR3 is 13 residues long. The CDR3 protein is CASSVDSNQPQHF. The CDR3, as DNA: TGTGCCAGCTCCGTGGATAGCAATCAGCCCCAGCATTTT.